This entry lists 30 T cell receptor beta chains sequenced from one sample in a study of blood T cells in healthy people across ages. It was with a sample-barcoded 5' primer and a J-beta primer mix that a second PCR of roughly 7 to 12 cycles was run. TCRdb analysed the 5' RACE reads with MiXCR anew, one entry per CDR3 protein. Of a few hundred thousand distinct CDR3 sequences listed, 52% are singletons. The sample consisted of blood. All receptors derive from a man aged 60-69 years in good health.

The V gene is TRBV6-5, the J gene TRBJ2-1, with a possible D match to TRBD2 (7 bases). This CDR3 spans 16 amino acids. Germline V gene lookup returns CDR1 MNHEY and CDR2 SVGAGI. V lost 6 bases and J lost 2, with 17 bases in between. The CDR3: CASSRPGGGAYNEQFF. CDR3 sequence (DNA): TGTGCCAGCAGCCGCCCCGGAGGGGGGGCCTACAATGAGCAGTTCTTC.

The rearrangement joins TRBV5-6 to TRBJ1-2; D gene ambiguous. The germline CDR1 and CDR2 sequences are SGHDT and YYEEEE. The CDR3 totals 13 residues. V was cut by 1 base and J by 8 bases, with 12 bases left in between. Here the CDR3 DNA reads TGTGCCAGCAGCTTGCCCGGCGAGGGAGGCTACACCTTC. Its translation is CASSLPGEGGYTF.

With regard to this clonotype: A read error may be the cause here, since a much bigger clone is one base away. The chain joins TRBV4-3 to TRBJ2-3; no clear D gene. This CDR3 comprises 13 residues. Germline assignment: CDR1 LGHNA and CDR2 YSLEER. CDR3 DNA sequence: TGCGCCAGCAGCCAAGAACCGGGCCTTACGCTGTATTTT. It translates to CASSQEPGLTLYF.

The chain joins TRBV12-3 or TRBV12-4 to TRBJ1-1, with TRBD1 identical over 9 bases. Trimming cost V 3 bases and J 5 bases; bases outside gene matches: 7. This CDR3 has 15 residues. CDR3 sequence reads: CASSFSGTGQTEAFF. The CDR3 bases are TGTGCCAGCAGTTTCTCCGGGACAGGGCAAACTGAAGCTTTCTTT.

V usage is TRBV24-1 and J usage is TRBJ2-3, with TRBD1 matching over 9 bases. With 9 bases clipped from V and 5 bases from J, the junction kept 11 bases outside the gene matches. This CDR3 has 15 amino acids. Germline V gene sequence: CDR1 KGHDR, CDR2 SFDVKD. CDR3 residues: CATGPDRGNLDTQYF. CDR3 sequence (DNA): TGTGCCACCGGACCGGACAGGGGAAATTTAGATACGCAGTATTTT.

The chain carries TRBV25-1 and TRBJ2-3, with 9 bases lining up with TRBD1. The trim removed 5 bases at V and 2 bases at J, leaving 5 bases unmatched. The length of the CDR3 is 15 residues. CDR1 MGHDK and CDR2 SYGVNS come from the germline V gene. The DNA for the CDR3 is TGTGCCAGCAGTCTGGGGACAGGGATCACAGATACGCAGTATTTT. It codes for CASSLGTGITDTQYF.

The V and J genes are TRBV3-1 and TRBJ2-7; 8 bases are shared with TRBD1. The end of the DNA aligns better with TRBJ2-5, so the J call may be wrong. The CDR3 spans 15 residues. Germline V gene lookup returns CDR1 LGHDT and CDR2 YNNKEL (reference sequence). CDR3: CASSQGQGAIETQYF. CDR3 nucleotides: TGTGCCAGCAGCCAAGGGCAGGGGGCCATCGAGACCCAGTACTTC.

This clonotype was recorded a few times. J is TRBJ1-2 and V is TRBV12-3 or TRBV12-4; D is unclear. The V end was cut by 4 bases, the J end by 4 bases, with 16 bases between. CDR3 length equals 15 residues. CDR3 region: CASSSPRRAGYGYTF. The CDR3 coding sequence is TGTGCCAGCAGTTCCCCCCGTCGGGCCGGCTATGGCTACACCTTC.

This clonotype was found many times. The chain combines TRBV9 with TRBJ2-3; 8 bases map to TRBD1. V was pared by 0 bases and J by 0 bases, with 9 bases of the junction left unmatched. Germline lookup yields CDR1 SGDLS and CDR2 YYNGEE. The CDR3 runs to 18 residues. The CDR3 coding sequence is TGTGCCAGCAGCGTAGACCCCCAGGGGGCTGGGAGCACAGATACGCAGTATTTT. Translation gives CASSVDPQGAGSTDTQYF. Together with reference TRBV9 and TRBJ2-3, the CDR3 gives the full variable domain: DSGVTQTPKHLITATGQRVTLRCSPRSGDLSVYWYQQSLDQGLQFLIQYYNGEERAKGNILERFSAQQFPDLHSELNLSSLELGDSALYFCASSVDPQGAGSTDTQYFGPGTRLTVL.

The CDR3 coding sequence is TGTGCCAGCTCACCTCCAGGGGGTCCCTACGAGCAGTACTTC. Encoded protein: CASSPPGGPYEQYF. The chain couples TRBV18 to TRBJ2-7; 7 nucleotides line up with TRBD1. The CDR3 has 14 residues. The germline V gene encodes CDR1 KGHSH and CDR2 LQKENI. Trimming cost V 3 bases and J 2 bases; bases outside gene matches: 4.

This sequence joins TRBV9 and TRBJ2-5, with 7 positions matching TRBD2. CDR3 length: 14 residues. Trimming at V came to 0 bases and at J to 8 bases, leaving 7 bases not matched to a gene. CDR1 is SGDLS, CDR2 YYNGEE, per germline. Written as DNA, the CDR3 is TGTGCCAGCAGCGTAGGGTTGCGGGAGCCCACCCAGTACTTC. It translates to CASSVGLREPTQYF.

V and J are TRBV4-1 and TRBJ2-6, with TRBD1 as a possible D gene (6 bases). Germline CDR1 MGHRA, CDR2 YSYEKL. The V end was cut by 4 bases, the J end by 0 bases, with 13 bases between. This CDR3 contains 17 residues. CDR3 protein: CASSPAPRGSGANVLTF. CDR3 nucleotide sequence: TGCGCCAGCAGCCCTGCCCCCAGGGGCTCTGGGGCCAACGTCCTGACTTTC.

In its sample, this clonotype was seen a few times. The CDR3 here is CASSSRVLLTYEQYF. Here the CDR3 DNA reads TGTGCCAGCAGCTCGAGGGTCCTCCTTACCTACGAGCAGTACTTC. The chain couples TRBV7-8 to TRBJ2-7; D may be TRBD2 (5 bases). CDR3 length: 15 residues. With 4 bases removed from V and 2 bases from J, the gap between germline ends came to 15 bases. Germline loops: CDR1 SGHVS, CDR2 FQNEAQ.

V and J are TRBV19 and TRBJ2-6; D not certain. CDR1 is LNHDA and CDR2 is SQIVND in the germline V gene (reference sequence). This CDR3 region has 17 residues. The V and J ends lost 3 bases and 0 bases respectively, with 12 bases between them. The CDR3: CASSIWSPPSGANVLTF. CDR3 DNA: TGTGCCAGTAGTATTTGGTCCCCCCCCTCTGGGGCCAACGTCCTGACTTTC.

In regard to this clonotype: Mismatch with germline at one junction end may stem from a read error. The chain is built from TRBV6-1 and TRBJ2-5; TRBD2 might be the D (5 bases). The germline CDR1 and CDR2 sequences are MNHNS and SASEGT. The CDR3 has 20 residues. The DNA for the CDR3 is TGTGCCAGCAGTGAAGGTAAAAGTTGGAGGCCCACCCCGTACCAAGAGGCCCAGTACTTC. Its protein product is CASSEGKSWRPTPYQEAQYF.

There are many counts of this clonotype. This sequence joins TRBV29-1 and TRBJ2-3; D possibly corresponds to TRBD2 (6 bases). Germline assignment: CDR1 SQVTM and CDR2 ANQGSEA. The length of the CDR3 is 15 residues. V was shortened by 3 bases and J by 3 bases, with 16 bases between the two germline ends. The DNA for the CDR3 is TGCAGCGTTGACGGGACTGCGGGGAAAACAGATACGCAGTATTTT. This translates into CSVDGTAGKTDTQYF.

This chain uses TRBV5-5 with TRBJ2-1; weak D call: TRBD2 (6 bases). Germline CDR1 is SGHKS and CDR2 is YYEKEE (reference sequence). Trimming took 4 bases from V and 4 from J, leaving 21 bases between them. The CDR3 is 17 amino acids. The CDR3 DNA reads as TGTGCCAGCAGCCGGAGGGCGGGCGAAGTCACTTACAATGAGCAGTTCTTC. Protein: CASSRRAGEVTYNEQFF.

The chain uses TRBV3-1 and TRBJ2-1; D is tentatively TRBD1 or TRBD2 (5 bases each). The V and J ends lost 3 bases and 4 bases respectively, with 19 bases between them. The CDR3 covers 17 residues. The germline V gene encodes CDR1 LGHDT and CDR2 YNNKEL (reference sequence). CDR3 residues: CASSHRVAGDGYNEQFF. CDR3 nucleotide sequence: TGTGCCAGCAGCCATAGGGTGGCCGGGGACGGGTACAATGAGCAGTTCTTC.

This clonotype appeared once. The CDR3 region has the DNA TGCGCCAGCATGGGACCGACTAGCGGGGGTTCAGTCTCCTACGAGCAGTACTTC. Encoded protein: CASMGPTSGGSVSYEQYF. This chain joins TRBV5-1 and TRBJ2-7, with 12 bases aligning to TRBD2. The CDR3 covers 18 residues. Germline V gives CDR1 SGHRS, CDR2 YFSETQ. Trimming cost V 6 bases and J 0 bases; bases outside gene matches: 13.

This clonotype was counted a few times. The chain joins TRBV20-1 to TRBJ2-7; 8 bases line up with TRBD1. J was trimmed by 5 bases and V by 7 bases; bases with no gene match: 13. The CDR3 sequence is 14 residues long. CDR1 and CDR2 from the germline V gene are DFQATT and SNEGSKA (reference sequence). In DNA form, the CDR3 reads TGCAGTGTTAAGCAGGGGGCAGAGGGCGACGAGCAGTACTTC. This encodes CSVKQGAEGDEQYF.

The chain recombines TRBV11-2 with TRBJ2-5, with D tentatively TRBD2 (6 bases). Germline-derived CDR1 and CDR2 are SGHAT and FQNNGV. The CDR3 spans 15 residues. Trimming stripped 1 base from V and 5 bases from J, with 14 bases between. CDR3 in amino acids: CASSLGVEGLETQYF. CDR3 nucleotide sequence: TGTGCCAGCAGCTTAGGTGTGGAGGGATTGGAGACCCAGTACTTC.

Here the CDR3 reads CASSSTGSDTQYF. In DNA, the CDR3 is TGCGCCAGCAGCTCCACAGGGTCAGATACGCAGTATTTT. The rearrangement joins TRBV5-1 to TRBJ2-3; possible D gene TRBD1, 6 bases. V lost 3 bases to trimming and J lost 4 bases, with 9 bases between them. Germline V gives CDR1 SGHRS, CDR2 YFSETQ. This CDR3 region has 13 residues.

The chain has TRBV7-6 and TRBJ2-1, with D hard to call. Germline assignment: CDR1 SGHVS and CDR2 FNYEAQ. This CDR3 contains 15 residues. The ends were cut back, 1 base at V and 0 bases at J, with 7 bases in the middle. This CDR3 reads CASSLVLGSYNEQFF. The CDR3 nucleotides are TGTGCCAGCAGCTTAGTGCTGGGCTCCTACAATGAGCAGTTCTTC.

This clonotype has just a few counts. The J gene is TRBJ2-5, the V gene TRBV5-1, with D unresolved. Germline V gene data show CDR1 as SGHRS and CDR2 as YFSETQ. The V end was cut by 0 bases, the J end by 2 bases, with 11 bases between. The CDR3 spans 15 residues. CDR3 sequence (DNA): TGCGCCAGCAGCTTGGCCGTCGGTAATCAAGAGACCCAGTACTTC. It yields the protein CASSLAVGNQETQYF.

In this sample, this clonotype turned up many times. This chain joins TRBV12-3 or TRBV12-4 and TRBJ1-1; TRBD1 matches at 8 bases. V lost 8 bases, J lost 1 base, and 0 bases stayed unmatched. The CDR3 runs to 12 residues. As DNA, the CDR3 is TGTGCCAGCGGGACAGGGAACACTGAAGCTTTCTTT. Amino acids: CASGTGNTEAFF.

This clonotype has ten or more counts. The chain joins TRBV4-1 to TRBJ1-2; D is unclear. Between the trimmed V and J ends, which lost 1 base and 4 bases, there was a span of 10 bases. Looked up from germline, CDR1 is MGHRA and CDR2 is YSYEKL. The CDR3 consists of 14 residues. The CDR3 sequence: CASSQGGGIYGYTF. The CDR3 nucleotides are TGCGCCAGCAGCCAAGGTGGCGGTATCTATGGCTACACCTTC.

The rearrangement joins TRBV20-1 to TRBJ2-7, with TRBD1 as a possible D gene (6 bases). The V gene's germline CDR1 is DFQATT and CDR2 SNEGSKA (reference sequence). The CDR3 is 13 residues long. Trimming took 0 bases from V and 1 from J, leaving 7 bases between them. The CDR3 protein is CSARDGQSYEQYF. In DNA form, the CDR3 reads TGCAGTGCTAGAGATGGACAGTCCTACGAGCAGTACTTC.

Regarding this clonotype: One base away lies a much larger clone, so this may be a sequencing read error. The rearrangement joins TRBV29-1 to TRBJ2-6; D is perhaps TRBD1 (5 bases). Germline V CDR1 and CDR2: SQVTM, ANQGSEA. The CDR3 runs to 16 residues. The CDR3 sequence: CSVEARQGAGANALTF. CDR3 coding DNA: TGCAGCGTTGAAGCCCGGCAGGGTGCTGGGGCCAACGCCCTGACTTTC. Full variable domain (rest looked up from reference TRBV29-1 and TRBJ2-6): SAVISQKPSRDICQRGTSLTIQCQVDSQVTMMFWYRQQPGQSLTLIATANQGSEATYESGFVIDKFPISRPNLTFSTLTVSNMSPEDSSIYLCSVEARQGAGANALTFGAGSRLTVL.

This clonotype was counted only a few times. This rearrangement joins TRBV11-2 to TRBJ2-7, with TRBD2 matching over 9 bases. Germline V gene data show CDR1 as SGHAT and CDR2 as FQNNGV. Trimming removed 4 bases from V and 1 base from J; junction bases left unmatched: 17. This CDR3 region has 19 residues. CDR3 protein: CASSSTGGRAGGKSYEQYF. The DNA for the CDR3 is TGTGCCAGCAGCTCTACAGGAGGTCGAGCGGGAGGTAAATCCTACGAGCAGTACTTC.

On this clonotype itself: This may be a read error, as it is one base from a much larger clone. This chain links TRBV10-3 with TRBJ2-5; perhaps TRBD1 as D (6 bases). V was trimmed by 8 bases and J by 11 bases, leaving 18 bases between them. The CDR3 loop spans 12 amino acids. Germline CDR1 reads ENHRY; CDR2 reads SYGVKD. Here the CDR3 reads CAIAAGVREQYF. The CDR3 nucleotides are TGTGCCATCGCCGCAGGGGTGAGGGAGCAGTACTTC.